The 5 T cell receptor beta chains below come from one sample, sequenced in a study of blood T cell repertoires in COVID-19. Profiled with immunoSEQ multiplex PCR; TCRdb holds only in-frame clones, not every one. The sample has roughly 140,000 clones; around 87% are singletons. The sequenced sample consisted of peripheral blood. The source is a human donor in a cohort sampled during active COVID-19.

Regarding this clone: At the DNA level, this CDR3 is encoded by other sequences in the same sample as well. The chain links TRBV28 to TRBJ1-6, with 11 bases aligning to TRBD1. Germline CDR1 MDHEN, CDR2 SYDVKM. Trimming took 2 bases from V and 7 from J; bases not matched to a gene: 1. The CDR3 is 15 amino acids. CDR3 region: CASSLGTGGNSPLHF. The CDR3 DNA is TGTGCCAGCAGTTTAGGGACAGGGGGGAATTCACCCCTCCACTTT.

This CDR3 is CASSYRVTYNSPLHF. DNA for the CDR3: TGTGCCAGCAGCTACAGGGTCACCTATAATTCACCCCTCCACTTT. This chain connects TRBV27 to TRBJ1-6, with TRBD1 as a possible D gene (6 bases). Trimming took 6 bases from V and 2 from J, leaving 11 bases between them. The V gene's germline CDR1 is MNHEY and CDR2 SMNVEV (reference sequence). The CDR3 sequence is 15 residues long.

V gene TRBV12-3 or TRBV12-4 combines with J gene TRBJ2-7, with D uncertain. This CDR3 is 12 amino acids long. Between the trimmed V and J ends, which lost 3 bases and 3 bases, there was a span of 6 bases. Here the CDR3 DNA reads TGTGCCAGCAGTTTTGGAGACTACGAGCAGTACTTC. Protein sequence: CASSFGDYEQYF.

This clone was observed once. The chain has TRBV3-1 (or the pseudogene TRBV3-2) and TRBJ1-3, with D possibly being TRBD1 (5 bases). The CDR3 is 20 residues long. Germline CDR1 and CDR2: LGHDT and YNNKEL (reference sequence). Trimming cost V 0 bases and J 0 bases, with 21 bases left between them. The CDR3 DNA reads as TGTGCCAGCAGCCAAGATCTTGCATTCTCGCTTGGGGCCTCTGGAAACACCATATATTTT. This sequence encodes CASSQDLAFSLGASGNTIYF.

This chain joins TRBV28 and TRBJ2-5; D unresolved. The V end lost 5 bases, the J end lost 5 bases, and 15 bases lay between the germline ends. This CDR3 comprises 14 residues. Germline V gene data show CDR1 as MDHEN and CDR2 as SYDVKM. The CDR3 loop reads CASSPRSEVETQYF. CDR3 DNA sequence: TGTGCCAGCAGTCCCCGGTCAGAGGTGGAGACCCAGTACTTC.